The rows below give T cell receptor beta chains drawn from one sample of a study of CD8 T cells in ankylosing spondylitis. TCRdb reprocessed the 5' RACE reads with MiXCR, giving one entry per CDR3 protein. The sample lists about 750,000 distinct CDR3 sequences, around a fifth occurring once. The sample comprised blood, either unsorted or a sorted T cell fraction (not recorded which). Receptors originate from a male donor with ankylosing spondylitis. CDR3s include the opening cysteine and the closing phenylalanine or tryptophan. Fields, in order: V gene, J gene, D gene, clone size, CDR3 DNA, CDR3 protein. D genes are given only for firm matches. Clone sizes are given selectively: once, few, many, or a class where the clone is expanded.

TRBV5-1,TRBJ2-7,.,.,TGCGCCAGCAGCTTCGGACCTGCGAACGAGCAGTACTTC,CASSFGPANEQYF
TRBV5-1,TRBJ2-7,TRBD2,.,TGCGCCAGCTCTCGGGGGGACGAGCAGTACTTC,CASSRGDEQYF
TRBV20-1,TRBJ2-3,TRBD2,.,TGCAGTGCGTCCGACGGGGGGGTAACAGATACGCAGTATTTT,CSASDGGVTDTQYF
TRBV3-1,TRBJ1-1,.,.,TGTGCCAGCAGCCACCACACAGGCGGCACTGAAGCTTTCTTT,CASSHHTGGTEAFF
TRBV5-1,TRBJ2-5,.,.,TGCGCCAGCAGCTTCGGGAACAGGCCCACGTACCAAGAGACCCAGTACTTC,CASSFGNRPTYQETQYF
TRBV5-1,TRBJ2-2,TRBD2,.,TGCGCCAGCAGCTGGACTAGCCTCGGCACCGGGGAGCTGTTTTTT,CASSWTSLGTGELFF
TRBV12-3/TRBV12-4,TRBJ1-2,.,.,TGTGCCTCAATTGGGGGGGCAGGCTCTAACTATGGCTACACCTTC,CASIGGAGSNYGYTF
TRBV7-9,TRBJ2-3,TRBD1,few,TGTGCCCTCTCAGGGGGCGCACGAGGGGTCGGAGATACGCAGTATTTT,CALSGGARGVGDTQYF
TRBV4-3,TRBJ2-1,.,few,TGCGCCAGCAGCCTCGAGTGGGGGGATGTACGGAATGAGCAGTTCTTC,CASSLEWGDVRNEQFF
TRBV5-1,TRBJ1-1,.,many,TGCGCCAGCAGCTCCGGACAGCAGAACACTGAAGCTTTCTTT,CASSSGQQNTEAFF
TRBV12-3/TRBV12-4,TRBJ1-5,.,few,TGTGCCAGCAGTTTAGCGGTAGGGCAGTATAGCAATCAGCCCCAGCATTTT,CASSLAVGQYSNQPQHF
TRBV20-1,TRBJ1-2,.,few,TGCAGTGCTAGTTGGGACACAAACTATGGCTACACCTTC,CSASWDTNYGYTF
TRBV6-5,TRBJ2-5,TRBD1,.,TGTGCCAGCAGTTGGGACAGGGACCAAGAGACCCAGTACTTC,CASSWDRDQETQYF
TRBV9,TRBJ2-5,.,few,TGTGCCAGCAGCGAGGGGATGGGAATTGGAGAGACCCAGTACTTC,CASSEGMGIGETQYF
TRBV7-2,TRBJ2-4,TRBD1,few,TGTGCCAGCAGCTCGGGACAGGGAATGGACATTCAGTACTTC,CASSSGQGMDIQYF
TRBV20-1,TRBJ1-5,.,few,TGCAGTGCTACAGAAGCCGTGGGATTTAGCAATCAGCCCCAGCATTTT,CSATEAVGFSNQPQHF
TRBV20-1,TRBJ2-3,TRBD2,.,TGCAGTGCTAGAGATCTCCAAGCGGGGAGCACAGATACGCAGTATTTT,CSARDLQAGSTDTQYF
TRBV6-1,TRBJ2-2,.,.,TGTGCCAGCAATCAACGGGGGCCGACCGGGGAGCTGTTTTTT,CASNQRGPTGELFF
TRBV14,TRBJ1-4,TRBD1,.,TGTGCCAGCAGCCAGATACCGGGACAGGGAGAAAAACTGTTTTTT,CASSQIPGQGEKLFF
TRBV5-1,TRBJ2-2,TRBD2,few,TGCGCCAGCAGCTCGGGACTAGCGGGGACTGGGAACACCGGGGAGCTGTTTTTT,CASSSGLAGTGNTGELFF
TRBV7-9,TRBJ1-2,TRBD1,.,TGTGCCAGCAGCTTAGTGGGGACAGCCTATGGCTACACCTTC,CASSLVGTAYGYTF
TRBV27,TRBJ2-1,.,.,TGTGCCAGCAGTACCGATGGACCGCTCAATGAGCAGTTCTTC,CASSTDGPLNEQFF
TRBV11-1,TRBJ2-2,TRBD1,.,TGTGCCAGCAGCCCGCCCCCCCGGACAGGGGCAAAGGGTACCGGGGAGCTGTTTTTT,CASSPPPRTGAKGTGELFF
TRBV5-1,TRBJ2-3,.,.,TGCGCCAGCACGGCTACCAGAAGCACAGATACGCAGTATTTT,CASTATRSTDTQYF
TRBV19,TRBJ2-1,.,.,TGTGCCTCAGGTTGGGGTGAGGGCCGCCTTTACAATGAACAGTTCTTC,CASGWGEGRLYNEQFF
TRBV4-2,TRBJ2-1,TRBD2,.,TGTGCCAGCAGCCAAGATCCAGCGGGTAGCGGGTACAATGAGCAGTTCTTC,CASSQDPAGSGYNEQFF
TRBV5-1,TRBJ2-5,.,.,TGCGCCAGCAGCCAGGGAAGGGTGAAAGAGACCCAGTACTTC,CASSQGRVKETQYF
TRBV4-3,TRBJ2-3,.,few,TGCGCCAGCAGCCAAGATGGCAGGAACTCAGATACGCAGTATTTT,CASSQDGRNSDTQYF
TRBV19,TRBJ2-7,.,few,TGTGCCAGTAGTGGACCCTATTCCTACGAGCAGTACTTC,CASSGPYSYEQYF
TRBV5-1,TRBJ1-5,.,many,TGCGCCAGCAGCTTGGGAGGGACCGGCAATCAGCCCCAGCATTTT,CASSLGGTGNQPQHF
TRBV12-3/TRBV12-4,TRBJ2-3,.,few,TGTGCCAGCAGTTTTGTGGGGGAGCCGCAAGATACGCAGTATTTT,CASSFVGEPQDTQYF
TRBV4-1,TRBJ2-7,TRBD2,few,TGCGCCAGCAGCCGTAGCGGGGAAACCTACGAGCAGTACTTC,CASSRSGETYEQYF
TRBV11-2,TRBJ2-7,.,once,TGTGCCAGCAGCTCGCCCCCGTCTGTCGAGCAGTACTTC,CASSSPPSVEQYF
TRBV7-2,TRBJ2-2,.,.,TGTGCCAGCAGCGCCCAGGGTTTCACCGGGGAGCTGTTTTTT,CASSAQGFTGELFF
TRBV29-1,TRBJ2-7,.,.,TGCAGCGTCCTTGGGTTCGAGCAGTACTTC,CSVLGFEQYF
TRBV7-8,TRBJ1-1,.,few,TGTGCCAGCAGCCGTGGGGTGGGAGTATTAAACACTGAAGCTTTCTTT,CASSRGVGVLNTEAFF
TRBV11-2,TRBJ2-5,.,.,TGTGCCAGCAGCTTTCATCAGGGTTCGGAGACCCAGTACTTC,CASSFHQGSETQYF
TRBV6-5,TRBJ2-6,.,few,TGTGCCAGCAGTTACCAGGGTCCTGGGGCCAACGTCCTGACTTTC,CASSYQGPGANVLTF
TRBV20-1,TRBJ2-5,.,few,TGCAGTGCTAGTGGGAATATCCAAGAGACCCAGTACTTC,CSASGNIQETQYF
TRBV27,TRBJ1-2,TRBD1,.,TGTGCCAGCAGTTTGACAGGGGACCTTAACTATGGCTACACCTTC,CASSLTGDLNYGYTF
TRBV7-6,TRBJ1-5,.,many,TGTGCCAGCAGCTTAGGAACAGGGCGTGATCAGCCCCAGCATTTT,CASSLGTGRDQPQHF
TRBV29-1,TRBJ2-3,.,few,TGCAGCGTTCAAGATAGCACAGATACGCAGTATTTT,CSVQDSTDTQYF
TRBV27,TRBJ2-3,TRBD2,.,TGTGCCAGCAGTTTGGGCCCGACTAGCGGGGCGATGGATACGCAGTATTTT,CASSLGPTSGAMDTQYF
TRBV29-1,TRBJ2-1,.,.,TGCAGCGTTGATGCGTGGTGGCAGGGGAATGAGCAGTTCTTC,CSVDAWWQGNEQFF
TRBV7-9,TRBJ1-4,.,few,TGTGCCAGCAGCGGATACACGAACGGGAATGAAAAACTGTTTTTT,CASSGYTNGNEKLFF
TRBV4-1,TRBJ1-1,TRBD1,many,TGCGCCAGCAGCTACGGGGAGGGGGCAGGGAACACTGAAGCTTTCTTT,CASSYGEGAGNTEAFF
TRBV10-3,TRBJ2-5,TRBD2,few,TGTGCCATCAGGGGACTAGCGGGGAACCAAGAGACCCAGTACTTC,CAIRGLAGNQETQYF
TRBV7-6,TRBJ1-5,.,.,TGTGCCAGCAGCTTGTATCGGGAGACAGATAGCAATCAGCCCCAGCATTTT,CASSLYRETDSNQPQHF
TRBV11-1,TRBJ2-7,TRBD1,.,TGTGCCAGCAGCTTCTCCCTCTCCGGGACAGGGGGGACGAGGGAGCAGTACTTC,CASSFSLSGTGGTREQYF
TRBV7-9,TRBJ2-1,.,.,TGTGCCAGCAGCTTTGGAAGGGAGGCCTTCGACAATGAGCAGTTCTTC,CASSFGREAFDNEQFF
TRBV28,TRBJ2-7,.,.,TGTGCCACCAAACGGGACGGACGCTCCTACGAGCAGTACTTC,CATKRDGRSYEQYF
TRBV20-1,TRBJ1-4,TRBD1,once,TGCAGTGCTAGAAGGTCGGGGCAGGGGGCCGAAAAACTGTTTTTT,CSARRSGQGAEKLFF
TRBV20-1,TRBJ2-4,.,.,TGCAGTGCTAGAGATCAAGGGGGCGGGGTAGACATTCAGTACTTC,CSARDQGGGVDIQYF
TRBV30,TRBJ1-6,.,.,TGTGCCTGGAGTGAGGAGAGCTCCTATAATTCACCCCTCCACTTT,CAWSEESSYNSPLHF
TRBV18,TRBJ1-4,TRBD1,few,TGTGCCAGCTCAACAACCGGGACAGTTAATGAAAAACTGTTTTTT,CASSTTGTVNEKLFF